This T cell receptor beta chain derives from a study of blood T cell repertoires in COVID-19. Whole-study context: Sites in the United States, Italy and Spain provided acute and convalescent COVID-19 samples. The analysed material was cDNA or gDNA that came from T cells, B-cell-depleted T cells, or PBMCs.

Donors were grouped by their self-reported clinical history. All recovered Cohort 3 donors got two negative PCRs, got clearance, or saw symptom resolution. Libraries were prepared by immunoSEQ multiplex PCR; TCRdb keeps only in-frame clonotypes and omits some of them. Altogether approximately 170,000 clones are present, around four fifths being singletons, with the ten largest covering roughly 8%. After removal of 4 bases from V and 5 bases from J, the junction contained 10 bases not matched to a gene. The germline V gene has CDR1 SQVTM and CDR2 ANQGSEA. The CDR3 runs to 15 residues. The receptor's source is a woman between 50 and 59 years old who had recovered from COVID-19. The sample taken for sequencing was PBMCs or T cells enriched from blood (not recorded which). The V call is TRBV29-1, the J call TRBJ1-2; 10 positions match TRBD1. The CDR3 region is CSVAPSTGGGYGYTF. In DNA, the CDR3 is TGCAGCGTTGCCCCTTCGACAGGGGGCGGGTATGGCTACACCTTC. The whole variable domain, filled in from reference TRBV29-1 and TRBJ1-2, reads SAVISQKPSRDICQRGTSLTIQCQVDSQVTMMFWYRQQPGQSLTLIATANQGSEATYESGFVIDKFPISRPNLTFSTLTVSNMSPEDSSIYLCSVAPSTGGGYGYTFGSGTRLTVV.